These 12 T cell receptor beta chains came from one sample sequenced in a study of blood T cell repertoires in COVID-19. Measured with immunoSEQ multiplex PCR; TCRdb has only the in-frame clones, and not every one. This table holds fewer than 400,000 clones, around nine tenths found once. Sequencing input: PBMCs or T cells enriched from blood (not recorded which). These receptors originate from a man aged 25 to 40 who had recovered from COVID-19.

The chain couples TRBV6-5 to TRBJ1-3; D is possibly TRBD1 (5 bases). Germline V gives CDR1 MNHEY, CDR2 SVGAGI. The CDR3 consists of 14 residues. The V end was cut by 7 bases, the J end by 4 bases, with 14 bases between. This chain's CDR3 is CASIQTAWGNTIYF. The CDR3, as DNA: TGTGCCAGCATACAGACAGCTTGGGGAAACACCATATATTTT.

The chain has TRBV2 and TRBJ1-1, with 9 positions matching TRBD1. With 4 bases clipped from V and 3 bases from J, the junction kept 9 bases outside the gene matches. This CDR3 is built from 16 residues. Germline lookup yields CDR1 SNHLY and CDR2 FYNNEI. The CDR3 is CASSALSTGGYTEAFF. As DNA, the CDR3 is TGTGCCAGCAGTGCCCTTTCGACAGGGGGTTACACTGAAGCTTTCTTT.

The chain combines TRBV5-1 with TRBJ2-2; TRBD2 matches at 9 bases. The CDR3 is 15 amino acids. V dropped 4 bases and J dropped 6; count of bases not matched to a gene: 7. Per the germline V gene, CDR1 is SGHRS and CDR2 is YFSETQ. The CDR3 region is CASSSGTSLPGELFF. The CDR3, as DNA: TGCGCCAGCAGCAGCGGGACTAGCCTCCCCGGGGAGCTGTTTTTT.

The chain uses TRBV7-9 and TRBJ2-7; D is unresolved. Trimming took 5 bases from V and 5 from J, leaving 13 bases between them. The germline CDR1 and CDR2 sequences are SEHNR and FQNEAQ (reference sequence). The length of the CDR3 is 13 residues. CDR3 sequence (DNA): TGTGCCAGCAGCCTCGAGTTGCTCGACGAGCAGTACTTC. Translated: CASSLELLDEQYF.

V and J are TRBV11-1 and TRBJ2-7, with D tentatively TRBD1 (6 bases). CDR1 is SGHAT and CDR2 is FQDESV in the germline V gene (reference sequence). V shed 4 bases and J shed 3 bases, with 10 bases lying between them. The CDR3 totals 13 residues. CDR3 amino acids: CASSSSDSYEQYF. CDR3 DNA: TGTGCCAGCAGCTCCTCGGACAGCTACGAGCAGTACTTC.

The chain combines TRBV11-1 with TRBJ2-1, with 7 positions matching TRBD2. The CDR3 runs to 15 residues. Trimming at V came to 5 bases and at J to 3 bases, leaving 7 bases not matched to a gene. Germline-derived CDR1 and CDR2 are SGHAT and FQDESV (reference sequence). The chain's CDR3 is CASSNDRDYYNEQFF. CDR3 DNA: TGTGCCAGCAGCAACGACCGGGACTACTACAATGAGCAGTTCTTC.

The chain joins TRBV4-1 to TRBJ2-5, with unresolved D. The V gene lost 2 bases and the J gene lost 5 bases, with 9 bases spanning the gap. The CDR3 has 13 amino acids. Germline CDR1 MGHRA, CDR2 YSYEKL. The CDR3 spells CASSQLHRETQYF. CDR3 bases: TGCGCCAGCAGCCAACTTCACCGGGAGACCCAGTACTTC.

Here the CDR3 reads CASREKRQGGNSPLHF. The CDR3 DNA reads TGTGCCAGCAGGGAAAAAAGACAGGGAGGTAATTCACCCCTCCACTTT. The gene calls are TRBV6-1 and TRBJ1-6; TRBD1 aligns across 7 bases. The germline V gene encodes CDR1 MNHNS and CDR2 SASEGT. With V trimmed by 6 bases and J by 6 bases, 11 bases remained unmatched. The CDR3 consists of 16 residues.

V is TRBV10-1 and J is TRBJ2-1, with D tentatively TRBD2 (5 bases). Trimming removed 5 bases at V and 6 bases at J, with 11 bases between. Germline V lookup: CDR1 WNHNN, CDR2 SYGVQD (reference sequence). The CDR3 is made up of 13 amino acids. CDR3 in DNA: TGCGCCAGCAGTCCCGTCACTAGCAATGAGCAGTTCTTC. This encodes CASSPVTSNEQFF.

The chain joins TRBV18 to TRBJ2-7, with a tentative D call TRBD1 (6 bases). The V end was cut by 0 bases, the J end by 6 bases, with 18 bases between. The CDR3 has 16 amino acids. Germline V gene lookup returns CDR1 KGHSH and CDR2 LQKENI. CDR3 nucleotides: TGTGCCAGCTCACCACCGATACAGGGTCACGGAGGCGAGCAGTACTTC. As protein: CASSPPIQGHGGEQYF.

V gene TRBV28 combines with J gene TRBJ2-7; TRBD1 aligns across 7 bases. Germline V gene data show CDR1 as MDHEN and CDR2 as SYDVKM. Trimming removed 3 bases from V and 0 bases from J; junction bases left unmatched: 8. The CDR3 consists of 16 residues. DNA of the CDR3: TGTGCCAGCAGTTTTGAGGCCAGGGGGAGCTCCTACGAGCAGTACTTC. This translates into CASSFEARGSSYEQYF.

The chain combines TRBV7-6 with TRBJ1-3; 7 nucleotides align to TRBD1. Germline CDR1 reads SGHVS; CDR2 reads FNYEAQ. This CDR3 region has 15 residues. With 5 bases clipped from V and 0 bases from J, the junction kept 4 bases outside the gene matches. The CDR3 DNA follows: TGTGCCAGCAGCCCACAGGGGAGCTCTGGAAACACCATATATTTT. Translated, it gives CASSPQGSSGNTIYF.